This paragraph covers one T cell receptor beta chain sequence. Its antigen is still unknown. The data derive from a study of a mutant IDH1 vaccine in newly diagnosed glioma. Overall study context: Onset of vaccination occurred 4-6 weeks following radiotherapy alone, or with temozolomide cycles. Among treated patients, 62.5% were male and roughly 38% female, and mean age was about 41 years. Previous care, which was radiotherapy, temozolomide, or both, most often involved both.

As to time point: week 5, during vaccination. Doses consisted of 300 ug of mutant IDH1 20-mer peptide each, paired with topical imiquimod. TCRdb's table, derived via immunoSEQ multiplex PCR, lists solely in-frame clones and lacks some. The data hold tens of thousands of clones, with roughly four fifths observed a single time. The V gene lost 2 bases and the J gene lost 0 bases, with 8 bases spanning the gap. Germline-derived CDR1 and CDR2 are SGHVS and FQNEAQ. CDR3 length equals 15 residues. Overall study results and limits: Any relationship between pseudoprogression and changes in top peripheral T cell clonotypes seemed absent.

The specimen comprised PBMCs, sampled from a glioma patient whose treatment included an IDH1 peptide vaccine. The TCR comes from a woman aged 50 to 60 with glioma. The rearrangement links TRBV7-8 to TRBJ1-5; D remains ambiguous. The CDR3 sequence is CASSLSGNSNQPQHF. CDR3 in DNA: TGTGCCAGCAGCTTATCCGGAAATAGCAATCAGCCCCAGCATTTT.